The 24 T cell receptor beta chains reported below all come from one sample, sequenced in a study of T cell changes during pregnancy in multiple sclerosis. Measured with immunoSEQ multiplex PCR; TCRdb has only the in-frame clones, and not every one. In the table there are 50,000 to 65,000 clones, roughly 90% of which are singletons. The sample was peripheral blood, taken after pregnancy. These receptors were taken from a female donor with multiple sclerosis, enrolled in a pregnancy study.

V is TRBV13 and J is TRBJ2-1, with 8 bases aligning to TRBD2. The CDR3 is 18 residues long. Trimming removed 3 bases from V and 6 bases from J; junction bases left unmatched: 16. Germline values: CDR1 PRHDT, CDR2 FYEKMQ (reference sequence). CDR3 loop: CASSFMADWRGVLNEQFF. The CDR3 DNA follows: TGTGCCAGCAGCTTTATGGCGGACTGGCGGGGGGTTCTCAATGAGCAGTTCTTC.

The chain joins TRBV5-6 to TRBJ1-1; D possibly corresponds to TRBD1 (6 bases). Germline assignment: CDR1 SGHDT and CDR2 YYEEEE. This CDR3 spans 12 amino acids. Trimming removed 4 bases from V and 5 bases from J, with 9 bases in between. DNA for the CDR3: TGTGCCAGCAGCACAGGGATTACTGAAGCTTTCTTT. The encoded protein is CASSTGITEAFF.

This rearrangement joins TRBV6-6 to TRBJ2-1; 8 bases line up with TRBD1. CDR3 length: 12 amino acids. The V gene's germline CDR1 is MNHNY and CDR2 SVGAGI (reference sequence). V was clipped by 5 bases and J by 7 bases; unmatched bases: 1. This chain's CDR3 is CASSNRGNEQFF. The CDR3 nucleotides are TGTGCCAGCAGTAACAGGGGGAATGAGCAGTTCTTC.

The chain is built from TRBV19 and TRBJ1-6; D gene ambiguous. Deletions cut 2 bases from V and 9 bases from J, with 17 bases between. Germline V CDR1 and CDR2: LNHDA, SQIVND (reference sequence). The CDR3 contains 16 residues. The CDR3 bases are TGTGCCAGTAGTATAAGTCCGAGCGGGTCTGGTTCACCCCTCCACTTT. It yields the protein CASSISPSGSGSPLHF.

This rearrangement joins TRBV20-1 to TRBJ1-2; perhaps TRBD1 as D (6 bases). The CDR3 length is 10 residues. Trimming cost V 5 bases and J 7 bases, with 8 bases left between them. Germline loops: CDR1 DFQATT, CDR2 SNEGSKA (reference sequence). The CDR3 DNA reads as TGCAGTGCTTGGGGGCTTGGCTACACCTTC. It is translated as CSAWGLGYTF.

J is TRBJ2-7 and V is TRBV9; 11 bases line up with TRBD1. V lost 0 bases and J lost 6; bases outside the gene matches: 11. The CDR3 runs 17 residues. Germline V gene sequence: CDR1 SGDLS, CDR2 YYNGEE. The CDR3 here is CASSVGPLGQGAFEQYF. CDR3 DNA sequence: TGTGCCAGCAGCGTAGGCCCCCTCGGACAGGGGGCGTTCGAGCAGTACTTC.

This chain uses TRBV30 with TRBJ2-2; no clear D gene. The CDR3 consists of 13 residues. Trimming shortened V by 0 bases and J by 3 bases, and 5 bases separated the two germline ends. CDR1 and CDR2 (germline): GTSNPN, SVGIG (reference sequence). In nucleotides, the CDR3 is TGTGCCTGGAGTGTATCCTACACCGGGGAGCTGTTTTTT. Protein: CAWSVSYTGELFF. Complete variable domain (other parts from reference TRBV30 and TRBJ2-2): SQTIHQWPATLVQPVGSPLSLECTVEGTSNPNLYWYRQAAGRGLQLLFYSVGIGQISSEVPQNLSASRPQDRQFILSSKKLLLSDSGFYLCAWSVSYTGELFFGEGSRLTVL.

V gene TRBV7-2 combines with J gene TRBJ1-4; D call uncertain. CDR1 is SGHTA, CDR2 FQGNSA, per germline. The CDR3 has 15 amino acids. V lost 5 bases to trimming and J lost 3 bases, with 13 bases between them. This CDR3 is CASSLQWGANEKLFF. For the CDR3, the DNA is TGTGCCAGCAGCCTCCAGTGGGGAGCTAATGAAAAACTGTTTTTT.

The chain has TRBV7-2 and TRBJ1-2, with D tentatively TRBD1 (6 bases). The V gene's germline CDR1 is SGHTA and CDR2 FQGNSA. The CDR3 sequence is 15 residues long. The V and J ends lost 5 bases and 4 bases respectively, with 17 bases between them. This CDR3 is CASSLARGSGYGYTF. The CDR3 DNA follows: TGTGCCAGCAGCCTCGCCAGGGGCTCGGGCTATGGCTACACCTTC.

The chain combines TRBV2 with TRBJ2-1; the match to TRBD2 covers 12 bases. V dropped 4 bases and J dropped 9; count of bases not matched to a gene: 7. This CDR3 has 15 amino acids. The V gene's germline CDR1 is SNHLY and CDR2 FYNNEI. The CDR3 spells CASSATSGGSGEQFF. CDR3 nucleotide sequence: TGTGCCAGCAGTGCGACTAGCGGGGGATCAGGTGAGCAGTTCTTC. Complete variable domain (other parts from reference TRBV2 and TRBJ2-1): EPEVTQTPSHQVTQMGQEVILRCVPISNHLYFYWYRQILGQKVEFLVSFYNNEISEKSEIFDDQFSVERPDGSNFTLKIRSTKLEDSAMYFCASSATSGGSGEQFFGPGTRLTVL.

The V gene is TRBV19, the J gene TRBJ1-6; D is undetermined. With 5 bases removed from V and 5 bases from J, the gap between germline ends came to 7 bases. CDR1 is LNHDA, CDR2 SQIVND, per germline (reference sequence). This CDR3 spans 13 amino acids. Here the CDR3 reads CASSGLNNSPLHF. CDR3 nucleotide sequence: TGTGCCAGTAGTGGGCTTAATAATTCACCCCTCCACTTT.

This clone was seen once. Its ends do not fully match the called genes, so a read error is possible. The gene calls are TRBV30 and TRBJ2-7; D perhaps matches TRBD2 (7 bases). This CDR3 spans 14 amino acids. Germline loops: CDR1 GTSNPN, CDR2 SVGIG (reference sequence). CDR3 in amino acids: CAWSATGRGDPRHF. As DNA, the CDR3 is TGTGCCTGGAGTGCGACAGGACGGGGGGACCCTCGACACTTC.

This clone was detected a few times. J is TRBJ1-5 and V is TRBV14, with 9 bases aligning to TRBD1. The ends lost 4 bases at V and 4 bases at J; junction bases unmatched: 11. CDR1 and CDR2 (germline): SGHDN, FVKESK. The CDR3 length is 17 residues. The CDR3 spells CASSPYLQGALNQPQHF. DNA of the CDR3: TGTGCCAGCAGCCCGTACCTACAGGGGGCTCTGAATCAGCCCCAGCATTTT.

The chain links TRBV5-4 to TRBJ1-5, with a weak D call TRBD1 (5 bases). This CDR3 is built from 14 residues. The germline V gene has CDR1 SGHNT and CDR2 YYREEE (reference sequence). V lost 1 base and J lost 1, with 6 bases in between. CDR3 residues: CASSLSGSNQPQHF. CDR3 sequence (DNA): TGTGCCAGCAGCTTGTCAGGGAGCAATCAGCCCCAGCATTTT.

V usage is TRBV4-3 and J usage is TRBJ2-7; 12 nucleotides match TRBD2. The CDR3 spans 19 residues. The junction had 9 bases not matched to a gene; V was cut back by 0 bases and J by 0 bases. Germline CDR1 and CDR2: LGHNA and YSLEER. CDR3 residues: CASSQEPASGGAPSYEQYF. For the CDR3, the DNA is TGCGCCAGCAGCCAAGAACCCGCTAGCGGGGGGGCTCCCTCCTACGAGCAGTACTTC.

The V call is TRBV5-1, the J call TRBJ2-2; maybe TRBD1 (5 bases). Germline CDR1 and CDR2: SGHRS and YFSETQ. V lost 4 bases, J lost 1 base, and 8 bases lay in between. This CDR3 is built from 14 residues. CDR3 sequence reads: CASSVGQNTGELFF. Written as DNA, the CDR3 is TGCGCCAGCAGCGTTGGACAGAACACCGGGGAGCTGTTTTTT.

V usage is TRBV5-1 and J usage is TRBJ1-4, with 8 nucleotides matching TRBD1. Germline CDR1 SGHRS, CDR2 YFSETQ. Losses at the gene ends were 3 bases for V and 7 bases for J; bases not matched to a gene: 5. The CDR3 consists of 14 residues. The CDR3 loop is CASSSGGAGEKLFF. The CDR3 DNA reads as TGCGCCAGCAGCTCAGGGGGCGCGGGTGAAAAACTGTTTTTT.

The CDR3 loop is CASSRDRGLQETQYF. CDR3 nucleotides: TGTGCCAGCAGCAGGGACAGGGGACTCCAAGAGACCCAGTACTTC. V and J are TRBV5-4 and TRBJ2-5; TRBD1 matches 10 bases. The germline CDR1 and CDR2 sequences are SGHNT and YYREEE (reference sequence). After removal of 4 bases from V and 1 base from J, the junction contained 4 bases not matched to a gene. This CDR3 has 15 amino acids.

V usage is TRBV10-2 and J usage is TRBJ1-2; D not resolved. The CDR3 runs to 11 residues. Germline assignment: CDR1 WSHSY and CDR2 SAAADI. V was trimmed by 7 bases and J by 7 bases, leaving 10 bases between them. The DNA of the CDR3 is TGCGCCAGCACTCCAGGAGGTGGCTACACCTTC. This gives the protein CASTPGGGYTF.

The CDR3 DNA follows: TGTGCCAGCTCACGGCCCAGGACAGGGCAAGAGACCCAGTACTTC. Its translation: CASSRPRTGQETQYF. The chain has TRBV18 and TRBJ2-5; 8 positions match TRBD1. With V trimmed by 4 bases and J by 2 bases, 6 bases remained unmatched. The germline V gene encodes CDR1 KGHSH and CDR2 LQKENI. The CDR3 is 15 amino acids.

Worth noting for this clone: This same CDR3 is encoded by further DNA sequences in the sample. The V call is TRBV5-1, the J call TRBJ2-2; TRBD1 might be the D (5 bases). The ends were cut back, 2 bases at V and 1 base at J, with 6 bases in the middle. The germline gives CDR1 SGHRS, CDR2 YFSETQ. The CDR3 sequence is 14 residues long. CDR3 bases: TGCGCCAGCAGCTTTGGACAGAACACCGGGGAGCTGTTTTTT. It specifies CASSFGQNTGELFF.

The CDR3 region has the DNA TGTGCCAGCTCACCTCGGGGGAGCTCTGGAAACACCATATATTTT. It is translated as CASSPRGSSGNTIYF. J is TRBJ1-3 and V is TRBV18, with D possibly matching TRBD1 (5 bases). The CDR3 spans 15 residues. CDR1 and CDR2 (germline): KGHSH, LQKENI. Trimming cost V 3 bases and J 0 bases, with 9 bases left between them.

The chain joins TRBV7-9 to TRBJ2-7; a weak D match, TRBD2 (5 bases). The germline CDR1 and CDR2 sequences are SEHNR and FQNEAQ (reference sequence). V was cut by 5 bases and J by 4 bases, with 18 bases left in between. The CDR3 totals 15 residues. The CDR3: CASSLGGDSDYEQYF. The CDR3 DNA sequence: TGTGCCAGCAGCCTTGGAGGAGATTCCGATTACGAGCAGTACTTC.

V is TRBV19 and J is TRBJ2-4; 8 nucleotides align to TRBD2. The ends lost 6 bases at V and 0 bases at J; junction bases unmatched: 1. The CDR3 has 14 amino acids. The germline CDR1 and CDR2 sequences are LNHDA and SQIVND (reference sequence). CDR3 residues: CASRSGGAKNIQYF. In nucleotides, the CDR3 is TGTGCCAGTAGGAGCGGGGGAGCCAAAAACATTCAGTACTTC.